The 3 T cell receptor beta chains below come from one sample, sequenced in a study of graft-versus-host responses after intestinal transplantation. Assay: immunoSEQ multiplex PCR; the TCRdb copy retains only in-frame clones and omits some. The table has 9,500 to 10,000 clones, under 95% seen once. Specimen: PBMCs, collected approximately 46 days after intestinal transplant. The receptors come from a human patient who received an intestinal transplant, so some T cells may come from the graft donor.

The chain uses TRBV5-4 and TRBJ1-4; no clear D gene. CDR3 length: 15 residues. V lost 0 bases and J 0 bases, leaving 6 bases between the germline ends. CDR1 is SGHNT, CDR2 YYREEE, per germline (reference sequence). CDR3 residues: CASSLETTTNEKLFF. CDR3 coding DNA: TGTGCCAGCAGCTTGGAAACAACAACTAATGAAAAACTGTTTTTT.

This clone was recorded a few times. The chain has TRBV6-6 and TRBJ1-6; 8 bases fit TRBD1. This CDR3 region has 16 residues. The germline gives CDR1 MNHNY, CDR2 SVGAGI (reference sequence). V shed 6 bases, J shed 3 bases, and the junction held 7 bases outside the gene matches. CDR3 nucleotides: TGTGCCAGCAGCTCTGACAGGGGCTTCTATAATTCACCCCTCCACTTT. As protein: CASSSDRGFYNSPLHF.

A single count supports this clone. The chain combines TRBV10-2 with TRBJ2-5, with D unresolved. With 7 bases removed from V and 9 bases from J, the gap between germline ends came to 12 bases. Germline V gives CDR1 WSHSY, CDR2 SAAADI. This CDR3 region has 11 residues. Here the CDR3 reads CASTYGLSQYF. CDR3 in DNA: TGCGCCAGCACGTATGGCTTGTCCCAGTACTTC.